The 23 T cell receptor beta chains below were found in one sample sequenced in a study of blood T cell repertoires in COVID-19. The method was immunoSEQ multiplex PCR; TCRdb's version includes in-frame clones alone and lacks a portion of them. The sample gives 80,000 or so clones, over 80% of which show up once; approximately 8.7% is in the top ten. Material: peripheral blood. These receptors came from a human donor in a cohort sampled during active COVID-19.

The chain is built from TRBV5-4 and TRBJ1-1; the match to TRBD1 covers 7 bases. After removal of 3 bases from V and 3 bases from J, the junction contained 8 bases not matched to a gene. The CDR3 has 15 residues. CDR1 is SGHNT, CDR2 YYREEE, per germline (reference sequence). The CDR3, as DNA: TGTGCCAGCAGCTCCCAAACAGGGGTTGACACTGAAGCTTTCTTT. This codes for CASSSQTGVDTEAFF.

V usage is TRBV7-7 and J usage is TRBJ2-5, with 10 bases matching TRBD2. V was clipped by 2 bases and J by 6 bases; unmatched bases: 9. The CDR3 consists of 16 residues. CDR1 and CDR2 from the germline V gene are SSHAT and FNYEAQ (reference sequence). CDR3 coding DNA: TGTGCCAGCAGCTTAAGTGGGACTAGCGCAATCCAGACCCAGTACTTC. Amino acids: CASSLSGTSAIQTQYF.

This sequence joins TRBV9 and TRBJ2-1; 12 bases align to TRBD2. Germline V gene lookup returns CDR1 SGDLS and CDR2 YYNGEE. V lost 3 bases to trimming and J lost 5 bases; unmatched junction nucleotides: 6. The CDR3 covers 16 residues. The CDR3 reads CASSARLAGANNEQFF. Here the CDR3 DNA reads TGTGCCAGCAGCGCCAGACTAGCGGGAGCTAACAATGAGCAGTTCTTC. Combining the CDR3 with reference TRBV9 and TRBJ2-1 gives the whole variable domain DSGVTQTPKHLITATGQRVTLRCSPRSGDLSVYWYQQSLDQGLQFLIQYYNGEERAKGNILERFSAQQFPDLHSELNLSSLELGDSALYFCASSARLAGANNEQFFGPGTRLTVL.

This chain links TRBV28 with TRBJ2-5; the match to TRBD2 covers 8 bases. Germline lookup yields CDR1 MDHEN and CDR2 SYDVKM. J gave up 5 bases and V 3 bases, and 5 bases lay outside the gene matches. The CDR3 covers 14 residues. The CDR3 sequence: CASSLVSGSETQYF. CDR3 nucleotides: TGTGCCAGCAGTTTGGTCAGCGGGAGTGAGACCCAGTACTTC.

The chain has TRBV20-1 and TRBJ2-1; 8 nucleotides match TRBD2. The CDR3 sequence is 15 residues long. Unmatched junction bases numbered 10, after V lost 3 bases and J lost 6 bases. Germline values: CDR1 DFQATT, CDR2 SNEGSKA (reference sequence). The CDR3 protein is CSASGTGGAGNEQFF. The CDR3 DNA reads TGCAGTGCTAGTGGGACCGGGGGGGCCGGCAATGAGCAGTTCTTC.

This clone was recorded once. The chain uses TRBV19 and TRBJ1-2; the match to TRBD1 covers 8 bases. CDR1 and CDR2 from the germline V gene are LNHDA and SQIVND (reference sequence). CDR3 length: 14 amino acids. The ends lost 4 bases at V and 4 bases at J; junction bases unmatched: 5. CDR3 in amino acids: CASSTLDRAYGYTF. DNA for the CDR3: TGTGCCAGTAGTACCTTGGACAGGGCCTATGGCTACACCTTC.

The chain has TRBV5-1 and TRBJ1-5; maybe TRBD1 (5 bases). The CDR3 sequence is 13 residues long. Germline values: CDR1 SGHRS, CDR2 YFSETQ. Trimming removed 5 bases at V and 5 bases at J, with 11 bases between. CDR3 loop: CASSLDSDQPQHF. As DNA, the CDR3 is TGCGCCAGCAGTCTCGACAGTGATCAGCCCCAGCATTTT. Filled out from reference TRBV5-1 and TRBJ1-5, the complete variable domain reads KAGVTQTPRYLIKTRGQQVTLSCSPISGHRSVSWYQQTPGQGLQFLFEYFSETQRNKGNFPGRFSGRQFSNSRSEMNVSTLELGDSALYLCASSLDSDQPQHFGDGTRLSIL.

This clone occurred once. The CDR3 spells CASSGPRTSGKGEQFF. CDR3 in DNA: TGTGCCAGCAGTGGCCCGAGGACTAGCGGGAAAGGTGAGCAGTTCTTC. The gene calls are TRBV2 and TRBJ2-1; 12 bases align to TRBD2. With V trimmed by 4 bases and J by 9 bases, 10 bases remained unmatched. Per germline, CDR1 SNHLY and CDR2 FYNNEI. CDR3 length: 16 residues.

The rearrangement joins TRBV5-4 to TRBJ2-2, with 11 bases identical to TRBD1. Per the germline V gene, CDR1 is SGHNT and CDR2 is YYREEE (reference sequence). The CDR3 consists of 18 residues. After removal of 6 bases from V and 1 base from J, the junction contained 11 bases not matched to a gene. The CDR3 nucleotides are TGTGCCAGCACCAACTATGGACAGGGGGCAAGGAACACCGGGGAGCTGTTTTTT. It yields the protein CASTNYGQGARNTGELFF.

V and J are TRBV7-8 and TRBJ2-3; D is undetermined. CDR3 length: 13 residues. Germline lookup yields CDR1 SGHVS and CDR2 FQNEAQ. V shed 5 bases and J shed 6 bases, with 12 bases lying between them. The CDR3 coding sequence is TGTGCCAGCAGCGCTAAGGCGGAGGATACGCAGTATTTT. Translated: CASSAKAEDTQYF. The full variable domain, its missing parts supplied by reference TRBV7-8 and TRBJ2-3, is GAGVSQSPRYKVAKRGQDVALRCDPISGHVSLFWYQQALGQGPEFLTYFQNEAQLDKSGLPSDRFFAERPEGSVSTLKIQRTQQEDSAVYLCASSAKAEDTQYFGPGTRLTVL.

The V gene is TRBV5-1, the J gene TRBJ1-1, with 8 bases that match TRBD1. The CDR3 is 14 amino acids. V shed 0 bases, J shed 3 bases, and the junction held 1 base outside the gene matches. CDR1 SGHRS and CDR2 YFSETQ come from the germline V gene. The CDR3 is CASSLDRGDTEAFF. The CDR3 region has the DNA TGCGCCAGCAGCTTGGACAGGGGGGACACTGAAGCTTTCTTT.

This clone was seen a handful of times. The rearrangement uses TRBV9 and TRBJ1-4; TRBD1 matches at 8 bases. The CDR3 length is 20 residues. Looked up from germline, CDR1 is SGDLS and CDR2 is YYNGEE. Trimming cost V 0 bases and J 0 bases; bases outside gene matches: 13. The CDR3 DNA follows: TGTGCCAGCAGCGTAGGGGCTAGGACAGGGAGCGGTTCAACTAATGAAAAACTGTTTTTT. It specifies CASSVGARTGSGSTNEKLFF.

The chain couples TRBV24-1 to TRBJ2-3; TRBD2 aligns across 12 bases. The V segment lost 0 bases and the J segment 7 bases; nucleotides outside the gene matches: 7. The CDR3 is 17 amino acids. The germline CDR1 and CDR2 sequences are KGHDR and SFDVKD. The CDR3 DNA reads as TGTGCCACCAGTGATTTGCGGCTAGCGGGAGGGCCTCATACGCAGTATTTT. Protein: CATSDLRLAGGPHTQYF.

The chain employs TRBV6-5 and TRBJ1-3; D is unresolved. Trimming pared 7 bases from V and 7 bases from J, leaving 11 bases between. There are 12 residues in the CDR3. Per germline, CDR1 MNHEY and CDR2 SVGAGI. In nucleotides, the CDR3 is TGTGCCAGCAAAACTAAGGATAACACCATATATTTT. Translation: CASKTKDNTIYF.

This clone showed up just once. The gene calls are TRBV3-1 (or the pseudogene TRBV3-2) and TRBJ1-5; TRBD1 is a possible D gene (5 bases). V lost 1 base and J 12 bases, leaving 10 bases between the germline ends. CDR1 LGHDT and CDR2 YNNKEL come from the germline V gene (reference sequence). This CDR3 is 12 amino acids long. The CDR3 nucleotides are TGTGCCAGCAGCCAAGGTGCGGGGGGCCAGCATTTT. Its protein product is CASSQGAGGQHF.

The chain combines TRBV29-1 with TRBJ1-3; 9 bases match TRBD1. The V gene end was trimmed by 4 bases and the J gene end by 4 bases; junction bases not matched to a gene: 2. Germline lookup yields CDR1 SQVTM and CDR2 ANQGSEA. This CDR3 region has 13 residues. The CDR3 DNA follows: TGCAGCGTTGGGGGGACAGGGGGAAACACCATATATTTT. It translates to CSVGGTGGNTIYF.

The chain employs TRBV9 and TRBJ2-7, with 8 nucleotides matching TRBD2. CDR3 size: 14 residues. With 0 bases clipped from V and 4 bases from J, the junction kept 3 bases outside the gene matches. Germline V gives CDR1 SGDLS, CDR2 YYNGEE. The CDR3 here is CASSVVSSGYEQYF. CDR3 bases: TGTGCCAGCAGCGTAGTGTCTAGCGGGTACGAGCAGTACTTC.

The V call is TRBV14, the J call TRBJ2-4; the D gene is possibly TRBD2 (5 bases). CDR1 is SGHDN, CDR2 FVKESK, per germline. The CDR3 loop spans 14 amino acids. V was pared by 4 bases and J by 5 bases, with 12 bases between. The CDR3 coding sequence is TGTGCCAGCAGCCGCCGGGGTCCCCAAAACATTCAGTACTTC. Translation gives CASSRRGPQNIQYF.

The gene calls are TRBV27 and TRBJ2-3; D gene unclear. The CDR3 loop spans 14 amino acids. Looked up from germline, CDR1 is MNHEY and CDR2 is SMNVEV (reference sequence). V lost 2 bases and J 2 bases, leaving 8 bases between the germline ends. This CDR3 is CASSLKQHTDTQYF. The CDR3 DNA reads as TGTGCCAGCAGTTTAAAACAGCACACAGATACGCAGTATTTT.

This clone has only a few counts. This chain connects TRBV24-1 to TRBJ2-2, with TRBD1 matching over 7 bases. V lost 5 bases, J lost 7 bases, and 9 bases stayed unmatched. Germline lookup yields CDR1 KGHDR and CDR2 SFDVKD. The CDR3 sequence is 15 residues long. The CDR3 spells CATSGTTGDHGELFF. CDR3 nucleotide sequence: TGTGCCACCAGTGGCACCACAGGGGATCACGGGGAGCTGTTTTTT.

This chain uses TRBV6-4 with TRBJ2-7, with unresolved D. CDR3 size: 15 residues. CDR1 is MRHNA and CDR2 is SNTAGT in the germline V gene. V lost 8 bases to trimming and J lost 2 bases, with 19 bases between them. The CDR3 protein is CASPVPRISTYEQYF. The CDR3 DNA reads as TGTGCCAGCCCAGTCCCCAGGATCTCAACCTACGAGCAGTACTTC.

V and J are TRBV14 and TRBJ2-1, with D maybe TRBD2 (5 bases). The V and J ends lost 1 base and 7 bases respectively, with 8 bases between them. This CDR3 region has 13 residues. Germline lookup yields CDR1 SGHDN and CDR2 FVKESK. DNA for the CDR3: TGTGCCAGCAGCCAAGTGAGAGGGAATGAGCAGTTCTTC. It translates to CASSQVRGNEQFF. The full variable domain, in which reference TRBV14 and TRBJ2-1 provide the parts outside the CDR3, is EAGVTQFPSHSVIEKGQTVTLRCDPISGHDNLYWYRRVMGKEIKFLLHFVKESKQDESGMPNNRFLAERTGGTYSTLKVQPAELEDSGVYFCASSQVRGNEQFFGPGTRLTVL.

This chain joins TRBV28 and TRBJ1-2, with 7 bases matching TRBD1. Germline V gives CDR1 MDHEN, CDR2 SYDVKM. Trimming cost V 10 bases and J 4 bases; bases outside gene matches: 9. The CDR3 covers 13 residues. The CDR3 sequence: CAIAPTGAYGYTF. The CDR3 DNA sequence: TGTGCCATTGCCCCCACAGGGGCCTATGGCTACACCTTC.